This paragraph reports one TCR beta chain. The data belong to a study of blood T cell repertoires in COVID-19. Turning to the study itself: PBMCs, B-cell-depleted T cells, or T cells were the source of the cDNA or gDNA that made up the material.

CDR1 and CDR2 from the germline V gene are MRHNA and SNTAGT. This CDR3 is 17 amino acids long. V lost 4 bases and J lost 4, with 19 bases in between. As handled by the study authors: Researchers report that nucleated cell counts were estimated from reference gene primer amplification. Clones were read by immunoSEQ multiplex PCR, and TCRdb kept only the in-frame ones, dropping some. The DNA gave D and trimming, while V, J and clone size come from that table. The sample has about 300,000 clones; around 86% are singletons. The sequencing sample was made of peripheral blood. This clonotype was sampled from a human donor in a cohort sampled during active COVID-19. This chain joins TRBV6-4 and TRBJ2-2; D possibly corresponds to TRBD1 (5 bases). The CDR3 coding sequence is TGTGCCAGCAGTGTGTCCAGGCCAGGGTCGGGCACCGGGGAGCTGTTTTTT. Translated, it gives CASSVSRPGSGTGELFF.